This T cell receptor (beta chain) appears in the sequencing data of a study of blood T cells in healthy people across ages (dated by TCRdb to between 2014 and 2017). For the study in its entirety: Template switching captured roughly one uniquely barcoded TCR beta cDNA molecule per two T cells in model experiments. Age-related changes in TCR beta repertoire diversity were measured in the study by deep sequencing normalized with unique cDNA molecular identifiers. The donors were split into four age groups: young (average 16 years), middle-aged (roughly 40), aged (about 56) and long-lived (roughly 80). To avoid experimental bias, donors of different ages were distributed randomly across sequencing lanes. Using the same blood draw, the study looked at two additional independent replicas of 1 million unique cDNA reads for two donors, one aged 18 to 30 and the other aged 80 or older. What the work shows at the level of the full study, not this receptor alone: Estimates of total diversity based on one million sequenced T cells were considered lower bounds and underestimates. Because donor CMV infection status was unknown, age-related changes in expanded clonotypes were potentially confounded. Because profiling used bulk unsorted PBMCs, naive and antigen-experienced compartments could not be compared conclusively. Compared with the aged group, the long-lived group had more naive CD4+ T cells, fewer expanded clones and increased TCR diversity, suggesting age selection. As age increased, observed TCR beta diversity per million T cells dropped in a roughly linear way, and a significant reduction was already evident by age about 40. The percentage of naive T cells measured by flow cytometry correlated strongly with observed TCR beta diversity.

The roughly 39 donors, aged roughly 6 to 90 years, were systemically healthy Caucasian individuals from Russia. Each donor gave approximately 9.3 milliliters of peripheral blood, collected into EDTA-treated Vacutainer tubes. Ficoll-Paque density-gradient centrifugation was used to isolate PBMCs, with at least 6.5 million per sample. Trizol reagent was used to extract total RNA from PBMCs, with at least 6 micrograms per sample. For every donor, flow cytometry on a PBMC aliquot measured the percentage of naive CD45RAhigh/CD27high T cells. Libraries were constructed by 5' RACE. Sequencer: Illumina HiSeq 2500. A second PCR of about 7 to 12 cycles was run with a J-beta primer mix and a sample-barcoded 5' primer. Each TCR beta cDNA molecule received a unique molecular identifier from a template-switch 5' adaptor carrying 12 random nucleotides. At least 2.5 million CDR3-containing paired-end reads were obtained from each sample. First-strand cDNA synthesis was performed from all RNA using the Mint cDNA synthesis kit, with priming by a TRBC-specific oligonucleotide. All cDNA was treated with uracil-DNA glycosylase and then went through a first 18-cycle PCR with the universal primers M1SS and BC2_uni_R. In the paper's pipeline: Each sample was normalized by randomly selecting 1 million high-quality reads, each carrying a distinct molecular identifier. Reads sharing molecular identifiers were discarded rather than binned into consensus sequences. MiTCR, with a Q25 quality threshold and the strictest error-elimination algorithm, was used for CDR3 identification, clonotype clustering and error correction. A nonparametric unseen species model with Euler transformation was used to estimate lower-bound total TCR beta diversity. In-frame beta chains were kept once TCRdb had trimmed the public reads at Q25 with fastp and called clones with MiXCR. All rows with the same CDR3 protein become a single entry with the most common DNA and genes. None of the V and J calls come from the authors' own analysis; TCRdb made them. Counted in this sample were about 580,000 distinct CDR3 sequences; 47% of them appeared once. The top ten clones comprise 20% to 25% of the sample.

Comments on this clonotype: Its cognate antigen has yet to be identified. Nothing much larger sits one base from this clone, and base qualities are not available.

This receptor was obtained from a man older than 75 in good health. The sample consisted of blood.

CDR3 protein: CSVEGTSDEQFF. The DNA sequence is as follows: TGCAGCGTTGAAGGGACTAGCGATGAGCAGTTCTTC. The chain is assembled from TRBV29-1 and TRBJ2-1; 9 bases in the middle match TRBD2. There are 12 amino acids in the CDR3, from cysteine to phenylalanine inclusive. Only the CDR3 portion is preserved as DNA: 36 bases, with reading frame beginning at the first base. V is trimmed back by 1 base and J by 8 bases, and the junction contains 0 bases that no gene match accounts for. The germline V gene gives CDR1 as SQVTM and CDR2 as ANQGSEA.